These 24 T cell receptor beta chains were sequenced from one sample in a study of cytomegalovirus exposure and HLA in healthy donors. The PCR employed 60 Vbeta primers together with 13 Jbeta primers. Some clones are missing from TCRdb's copy, which holds only in-frame ones; the method was immunoSEQ multiplex PCR. Seen here are around 100,000 clones, under 80% observed once, and the top ten hold about 4.3%. The sample consisted of PBMCs. These receptor sequences come from a middle-aged man in good health and CMV-seronegative.

The table lists this clone with a few counts. The chain recombines TRBV5-1 with TRBJ1-2, with D perhaps TRBD1 (6 bases). Trimming left V 4 bases short and J 4 bases short, with 11 bases between. This CDR3 comprises 13 residues. CDR1 and CDR2 (germline): SGHRS, YFSETQ. The CDR3 sequence is CASSPDSTYGYTF. In DNA, the CDR3 is TGCGCCAGCAGCCCGGACAGTACCTATGGCTACACCTTC. Full variable domain (remainder filled in from reference TRBV5-1 and TRBJ1-2): KAGVTQTPRYLIKTRGQQVTLSCSPISGHRSVSWYQQTPGQGLQFLFEYFSETQRNKGNFPGRFSGRQFSNSRSEMNVSTLELGDSALYLCASSPDSTYGYTFGSGTRLTVV.

The V call is TRBV10-2, the J call TRBJ2-1; weak D call: TRBD2 (5 bases). CDR3 size: 14 residues. V lost 2 bases, J lost 10 bases, and 15 bases lay in between. Germline loops: CDR1 WSHSY, CDR2 SAAADI. CDR3 nucleotides: TGCGCCAGCAGTGAGGAGGGCGGCCAAGGGGAGCAGTTCTTC. This gives the protein CASSEEGGQGEQFF.

The V gene is TRBV7-2, the J gene TRBJ2-1, with TRBD2 matching over 10 bases. This CDR3 has 15 amino acids. The germline CDR1 and CDR2 sequences are SGHTA and FQGNSA. The junction had 1 base not matched to a gene; V was cut back by 1 base and J by 4 bases. CDR3 sequence: CASSLELAGYNEQFF. DNA for the CDR3: TGTGCCAGCAGCTTAGAACTAGCGGGGTACAATGAGCAGTTCTTC. Drawing the rest from reference TRBV7-2 and TRBJ2-1, the complete variable domain is GAGVSQSPSNKVTEKGKDVELRCDPISGHTALYWYRQSLGQGLEFLIYFQGNSAPDKSGLPSDRFSAERTGGSVSTLTIQRTQQEDSAVYLCASSLELAGYNEQFFGPGTRLTVL.

The chain combines TRBV19 with TRBJ1-2; D perhaps matches TRBD1 (5 bases). CDR1 is LNHDA and CDR2 is SQIVND in the germline V gene (reference sequence). V dropped 4 bases and J dropped 4 bases, with 13 bases sitting between them. The CDR3 spans 14 residues. The CDR3 region is CASSTGWRGYGYTF. DNA for the CDR3: TGTGCCAGTAGTACAGGGTGGCGGGGCTATGGCTACACCTTC.

The chain uses TRBV5-1 and TRBJ1-6, with 8 bases matching TRBD1. Per the germline V gene, CDR1 is SGHRS and CDR2 is YFSETQ. Trimming removed 0 bases from V and 7 bases from J; junction bases left unmatched: 0. This CDR3 is built from 14 residues. CDR3 sequence (DNA): TGCGCCAGCAGCTTGGCAGGGGGCAATTCACCCCTCCACTTT. It translates to CASSLAGGNSPLHF.

The J gene is TRBJ2-5, the V gene TRBV7-2; 12 nucleotides align to TRBD2. This CDR3 spans 17 amino acids. The trim removed 1 base at V and 5 bases at J, leaving 8 bases unmatched. The germline V gene has CDR1 SGHTA and CDR2 FQGNSA. The CDR3 nucleotides read TGTGCCAGCAGCTTAGGAGGGTCTAGCGGGGGGGGCGAGACCCAGTACTTC. Amino acid sequence: CASSLGGSSGGGETQYF.

The rearrangement uses TRBV29-1 and TRBJ2-7, with a weak D call TRBD2 (5 bases). The CDR3 spans 13 residues. Trimming removed 7 bases from V and 6 bases from J, with 19 bases in between. CDR1 is SQVTM and CDR2 is ANQGSEA in the germline V gene. In nucleotides, the CDR3 is TGCAGCGCCCAGAGGGCCAGCCAGGCCGAGCAGTACTTC. Encoded protein: CSAQRASQAEQYF.

The chain combines TRBV18 with TRBJ1-5, with D unclear. Between the trimmed V and J ends, which lost 1 base and 2 bases, there was a span of 9 bases. This CDR3 is built from 15 residues. Germline-derived CDR1 and CDR2 are KGHSH and LQKENI. CDR3 nucleotide sequence: TGTGCCAGCTCACCACAAGTAACGGGCAATCAGCCCCAGCATTTT. Amino acid sequence: CASSPQVTGNQPQHF. Supplemented by reference TRBV18 and TRBJ1-5, the full variable domain reads NAGVMQNPRHLVRRRGQEARLRCSPMKGHSHVYWYRQLPEEGLKFMVYLQKENIIDESGMPKERFSAEFPKEGPSILRIQQVVRGDSAAYFCASSPQVTGNQPQHFGDGTRLSIL.

The genes are TRBV7-9 and TRBJ1-3, with D hard to call. Trimming cost V 2 bases and J 4 bases, with 15 bases left between them. CDR1 and CDR2 (germline): SEHNR, FQNEAQ (reference sequence). The CDR3 has 16 residues. The CDR3 loop reads CASSLSPGLQGNTIYF. CDR3 bases: TGTGCCAGCAGCTTAAGTCCGGGTCTTCAGGGAAACACCATATATTTT.

The chain employs TRBV9 and TRBJ2-5; 9 positions match TRBD1. The ends lost 0 bases at V and 3 bases at J; junction bases unmatched: 0. The V gene's germline CDR1 is SGDLS and CDR2 YYNGEE. There are 14 residues in the CDR3. In nucleotides, the CDR3 is TGTGCCAGCAGCGTAGGGGACAGGGAAGAGACCCAGTACTTC. The encoded protein is CASSVGDREETQYF.

The chain links TRBV5-6 to TRBJ2-3; TRBD1 matches at 7 bases. CDR3 length: 16 amino acids. After removal of 4 bases from V and 2 bases from J, the junction contained 10 bases not matched to a gene. Germline CDR1 is SGHDT and CDR2 is YYEEEE. The CDR3 protein is CASSRTGTENTDTQYF. CDR3 nucleotides: TGTGCCAGCAGCCGAACCGGGACAGAAAACACAGATACGCAGTATTTT.

The chain combines TRBV19 with TRBJ1-1; 8 bases align to TRBD1. Germline V gene data show CDR1 as LNHDA and CDR2 as SQIVND (reference sequence). The CDR3 runs 14 residues. V lost 6 bases, J lost 1 base, and 4 bases stayed unmatched. The DNA for the CDR3 is TGTGCCAGTAGGGTCAGGGGGCGGAACACTGAAGCTTTCTTT. Protein product: CASRVRGRNTEAFF.

As concerns this clone: Compared with germline, one end of the junction differs, possibly owing to a read error. This CDR3 is also generated by other DNA sequences in the sample. The chain uses TRBV11-2 and TRBJ1-6; unclear D gene. The CDR3 loop spans 14 amino acids. Germline CDR1 SGHAT, CDR2 FQNNGV. This chain's CDR3 is CASSRRSYNSPLHF. The DNA for the CDR3 is TGTGCCAGCAGCCGGAGGTCCTATAATTCCCCCCTCCACTTT.

The table lists this clone with a few counts. The genes are TRBV11-3 and TRBJ2-4, with 10 positions matching TRBD2. CDR1 and CDR2 (germline): SGHNT, YENEEA. CDR3 length equals 15 residues. The ends lost 2 bases at V and 4 bases at J; junction bases unmatched: 2. DNA of the CDR3: TGTGCCAGCAGCTTAATGGGACTAGCGAAAAACATTCAGTACTTC. Amino acids: CASSLMGLAKNIQYF.

This clone was counted between two and nine times. The chain couples TRBV4-2 to TRBJ2-1, with D tentatively TRBD1 (7 bases). There are 17 residues in the CDR3. Germline-derived CDR1 and CDR2 are LGHNA and YNFKEQ. Trimming took off 1 base at V and 4 bases at J, with 17 bases between the two ends. The CDR3 protein is CASSQAGGPYLYNEQFF. CDR3 nucleotide sequence: TGTGCCAGCAGCCAAGCAGGGGGGCCCTACCTTTACAATGAGCAGTTCTTC.

This chain joins TRBV5-1 and TRBJ2-7; D is unclear. The CDR3 sequence is 13 residues long. Germline V gene lookup returns CDR1 SGHRS and CDR2 YFSETQ. V lost 4 bases to trimming and J lost 7 bases, with 15 bases between them. The CDR3 region is CASSPSPGEEQYV. The CDR3 bases are TGCGCCAGCAGCCCCAGCCCCGGAGAGGAGCAGTACGTC.

This rearrangement joins TRBV7-8 to TRBJ1-2; D remains unclear. The CDR3 is 14 amino acids. Trimming took off 0 bases at V and 2 bases at J, with 7 bases between the two ends. Germline V lookup: CDR1 SGHVS, CDR2 FQNEAQ. The CDR3 coding sequence is TGTGCCAGCAGCTTAGCGGCATCCAACTATGGCTACACCTTC. It specifies CASSLAASNYGYTF.

On this clone: Germline is not matched at one junction end, which may reflect a read error. The chain employs TRBV7-9 and TRBJ1-1; D remains ambiguous. This CDR3 contains 14 residues. Germline V gene sequence: CDR1 SEHNR, CDR2 FQNEAQ (reference sequence). The chain's CDR3 is CSSSLVEVDTEAFF. Here the CDR3 DNA reads TGTTCCAGCAGCTTAGTTGAGGTGGATACTGAAGCTTTCTTT.

The chain joins TRBV5-1 to TRBJ2-2, with D uncertain. The CDR3 totals 15 residues. V was cut by 0 bases and J by 2 bases, with 8 bases left in between. The germline V gene has CDR1 SGHRS and CDR2 YFSETQ. The CDR3 spells CASSLVRPNTGELFF. The DNA for the CDR3 is TGCGCCAGCAGCTTGGTGCGGCCAAACACCGGGGAGCTGTTTTTT.

The chain employs TRBV10-1 and TRBJ2-3; D call uncertain. Germline assignment: CDR1 WNHNN and CDR2 SYGVQD (reference sequence). The V end lost 3 bases, the J end lost 0 bases, and 13 bases lay between the germline ends. The CDR3 extends over 16 amino acids. The CDR3 bases are TGCGCCAGCAGTGACGCCGAGCAAAAAAGCACAGATACGCAGTATTTT. Translating gives CASSDAEQKSTDTQYF.

The genes are TRBV6-5 and TRBJ1-1; D is unclear. The CDR3 covers 11 residues. The germline gives CDR1 MNHEY, CDR2 SVGAGI. V was shortened by 8 bases and J by 7 bases, with 11 bases between the two germline ends. The CDR3 sequence: CASHSGREAFF. The CDR3, as DNA: TGTGCCAGCCACTCGGGTCGTGAAGCTTTCTTT.

This clone occurred a few times. This sequence joins TRBV7-8 and TRBJ1-6; D not resolved. V lost 6 bases, J lost 0 bases, and 18 bases lay in between. Germline V gene sequence: CDR1 SGHVS, CDR2 FQNEAQ. The CDR3 has 18 residues. The CDR3 loop reads CASSFGLRASSYNSPLHF. In DNA, the CDR3 is TGTGCCAGCAGTTTTGGACTGAGGGCCTCCTCCTATAATTCACCCCTCCACTTT.

This chain joins TRBV19 and TRBJ2-4; D unresolved. CDR1 LNHDA and CDR2 SQIVND come from the germline V gene (reference sequence). The CDR3 extends over 11 amino acids. Trimming took off 3 bases at V and 7 bases at J, with 4 bases between the two ends. The CDR3 protein is CASSIGNIQYF. In nucleotides, the CDR3 is TGTGCCAGTAGTATCGGGAACATTCAGTACTTC.

This chain connects TRBV2 to TRBJ1-2; D call uncertain. CDR3 length: 13 amino acids. Germline loops: CDR1 SNHLY, CDR2 FYNNEI. V was pared by 6 bases and J by 3 bases, with 11 bases between. CDR3 nucleotide sequence: TGTGCCAGCAGCGAGGGAATGGACTATGGCTACACCTTC. Residues: CASSEGMDYGYTF.